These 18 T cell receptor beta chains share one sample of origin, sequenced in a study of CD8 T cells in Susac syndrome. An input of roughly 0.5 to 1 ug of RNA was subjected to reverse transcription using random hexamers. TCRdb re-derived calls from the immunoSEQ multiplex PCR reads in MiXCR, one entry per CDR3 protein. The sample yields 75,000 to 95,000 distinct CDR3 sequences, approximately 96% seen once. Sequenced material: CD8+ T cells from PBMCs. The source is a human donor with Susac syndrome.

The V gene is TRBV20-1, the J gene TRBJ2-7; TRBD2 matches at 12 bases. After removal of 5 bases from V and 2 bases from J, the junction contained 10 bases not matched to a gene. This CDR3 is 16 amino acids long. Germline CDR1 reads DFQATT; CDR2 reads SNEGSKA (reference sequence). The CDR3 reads CSALSHSSGGAYEQYF. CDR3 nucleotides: TGCAGTGCTCTGTCCCATTCTAGCGGGGGGGCCTACGAGCAGTACTTC.

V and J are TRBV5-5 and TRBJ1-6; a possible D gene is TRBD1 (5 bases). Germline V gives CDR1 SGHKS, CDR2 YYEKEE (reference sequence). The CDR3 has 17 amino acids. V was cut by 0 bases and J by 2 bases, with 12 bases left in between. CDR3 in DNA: TGTGCCAGCAGCTTGGCTGGTGGGACGGCCTATAATTCACCCCTCCACTTT. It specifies CASSLAGGTAYNSPLHF.

The CDR3 protein is CAWSVLGLAGENTGELFF. The CDR3 coding sequence is TGTGCCTGGAGTGTACTGGGGTTAGCGGGAGAGAACACCGGGGAGCTGTTTTTT. The chain has TRBV30 and TRBJ2-2; TRBD2 matches 9 bases. The J segment lost 1 base and the V segment lost 0 bases, leaving 9 bases of the junction unmatched. Germline assignment: CDR1 GTSNPN and CDR2 SVGIG (reference sequence). The CDR3 loop spans 18 amino acids.

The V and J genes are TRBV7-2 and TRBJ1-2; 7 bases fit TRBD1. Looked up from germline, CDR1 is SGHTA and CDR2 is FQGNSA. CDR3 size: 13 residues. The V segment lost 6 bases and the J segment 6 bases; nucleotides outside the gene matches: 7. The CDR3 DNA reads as TGTGCCAGCAGTCAGACAGGGCCTAATGGCTACACCTTC. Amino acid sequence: CASSQTGPNGYTF.

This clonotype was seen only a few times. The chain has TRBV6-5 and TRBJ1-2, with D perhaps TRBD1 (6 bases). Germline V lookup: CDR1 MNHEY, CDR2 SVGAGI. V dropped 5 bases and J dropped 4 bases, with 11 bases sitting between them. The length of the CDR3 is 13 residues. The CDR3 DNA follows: TGTGCCAGCAGTCTCAGGGGAGCCTATGGCTACACCTTC. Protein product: CASSLRGAYGYTF.

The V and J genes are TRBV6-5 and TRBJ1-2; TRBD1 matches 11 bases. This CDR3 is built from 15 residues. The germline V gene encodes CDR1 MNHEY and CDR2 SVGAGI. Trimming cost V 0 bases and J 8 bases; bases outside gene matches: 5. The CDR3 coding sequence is TGTGCCAGCAGTTACTCCGGGACAGGGGGTCAAGGCTACACCTTC. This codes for CASSYSGTGGQGYTF.

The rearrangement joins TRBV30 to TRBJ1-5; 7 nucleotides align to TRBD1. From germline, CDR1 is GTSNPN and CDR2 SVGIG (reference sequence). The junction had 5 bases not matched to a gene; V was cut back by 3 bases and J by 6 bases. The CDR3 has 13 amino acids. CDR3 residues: CAWRGGGGQPQHF. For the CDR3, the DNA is TGTGCCTGGAGAGGAGGGGGCGGTCAGCCCCAGCATTTT.

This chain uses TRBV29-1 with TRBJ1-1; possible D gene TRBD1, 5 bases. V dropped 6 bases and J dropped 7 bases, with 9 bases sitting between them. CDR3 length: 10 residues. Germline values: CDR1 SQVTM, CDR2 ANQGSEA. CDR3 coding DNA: TGCAGCGTCCTCGGGGGTGAAGCTTTCTTT. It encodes CSVLGGEAFF.

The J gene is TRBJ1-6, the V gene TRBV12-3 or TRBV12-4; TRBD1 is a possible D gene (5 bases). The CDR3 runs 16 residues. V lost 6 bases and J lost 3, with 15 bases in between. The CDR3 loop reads CASSLGGRDYNSPLHF. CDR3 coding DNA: TGTGCCAGCAGCCTCGGGGGGAGGGACTATAATTCACCCCTCCACTTT.

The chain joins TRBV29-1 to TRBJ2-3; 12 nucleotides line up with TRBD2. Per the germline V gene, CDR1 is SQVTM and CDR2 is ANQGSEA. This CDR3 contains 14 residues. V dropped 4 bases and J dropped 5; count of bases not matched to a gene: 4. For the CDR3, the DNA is TGCAGCGTTGGGCCTAGCGGGGGGGGAGATACGCAGTATTTT. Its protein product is CSVGPSGGGDTQYF.

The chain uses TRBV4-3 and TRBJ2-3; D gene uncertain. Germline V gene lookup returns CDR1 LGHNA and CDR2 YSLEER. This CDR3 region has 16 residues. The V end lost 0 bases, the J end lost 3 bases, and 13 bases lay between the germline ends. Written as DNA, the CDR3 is TGCGCCAGCAGCCAAGATTTAACAGCTCGGACAGATACGCAGTATTTT. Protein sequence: CASSQDLTARTDTQYF.

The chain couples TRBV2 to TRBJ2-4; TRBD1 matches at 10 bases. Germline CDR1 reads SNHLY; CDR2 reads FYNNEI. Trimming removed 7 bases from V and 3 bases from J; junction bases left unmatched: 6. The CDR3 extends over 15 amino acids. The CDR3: CASKARTGGKNIQYF. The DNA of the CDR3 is TGTGCCAGCAAAGCTCGGACAGGGGGCAAAAACATTCAGTACTTC.

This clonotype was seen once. In DNA form, the CDR3 reads TGCAGTGCTAGCGATCAGAGTAATAATTCACCCCTCCACTTT. Protein sequence: CSASDQSNNSPLHF. The chain employs TRBV20-1 and TRBJ1-6; D not certain. Germline V gene sequence: CDR1 DFQATT, CDR2 SNEGSKA (reference sequence). The CDR3 is 14 amino acids. V was trimmed by 3 bases and J by 5 bases, leaving 11 bases between them.

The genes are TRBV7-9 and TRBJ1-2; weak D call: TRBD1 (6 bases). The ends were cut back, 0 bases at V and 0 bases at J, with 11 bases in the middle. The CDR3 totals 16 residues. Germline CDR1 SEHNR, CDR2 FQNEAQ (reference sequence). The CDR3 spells CASSLAGTTTNYGYTF. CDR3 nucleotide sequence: TGTGCCAGCAGCTTAGCGGGGACAACTACTAACTATGGCTACACCTTC. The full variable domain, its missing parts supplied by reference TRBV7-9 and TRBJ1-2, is DTGVSQNPRHKITKRGQNVTFRCDPISEHNRLYWYRQTLGQGPEFLTYFQNEAQLEKSRLLSDRFSAERPKGSFSTLEIQRTEQGDSAMYLCASSLAGTTTNYGYTFGSGTRLTVV.

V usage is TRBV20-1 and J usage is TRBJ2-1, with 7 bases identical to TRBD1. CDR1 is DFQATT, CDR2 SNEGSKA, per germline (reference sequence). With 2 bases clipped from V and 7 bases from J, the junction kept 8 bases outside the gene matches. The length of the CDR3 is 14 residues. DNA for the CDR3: TGCAGTGCTAGACCCCCGGGACAGCATAATGAGCAGTTCTTC. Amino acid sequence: CSARPPGQHNEQFF.

The CDR3 DNA reads TGCGCCAGCAGTCAATCCCTAGTGACCAACTATGGCTACACCTTC. This translates into CASSQSLVTNYGYTF. The chain carries TRBV23-1 and TRBJ1-2; no definite D call. TRBV23-1 is flagged as an ORF with uncertain function. Trimming removed 0 bases at V and 2 bases at J, with 10 bases between. The CDR3 loop spans 15 amino acids.

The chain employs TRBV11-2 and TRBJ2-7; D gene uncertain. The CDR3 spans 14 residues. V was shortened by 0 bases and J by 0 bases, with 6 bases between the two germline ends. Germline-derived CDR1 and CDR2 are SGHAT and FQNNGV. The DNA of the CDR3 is TGTGCCAGCAGCTTAGACCCCTCCTCCTACGAGCAGTACTTC. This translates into CASSLDPSSYEQYF.

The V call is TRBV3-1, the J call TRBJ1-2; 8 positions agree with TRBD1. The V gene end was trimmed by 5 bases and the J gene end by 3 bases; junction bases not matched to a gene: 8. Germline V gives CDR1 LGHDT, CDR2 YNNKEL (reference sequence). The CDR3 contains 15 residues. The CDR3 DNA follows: TGTGCCAGCAGCGAACGCAGGGGGCAAGACTATGGCTACACCTTC. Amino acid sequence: CASSERRGQDYGYTF.